This T cell receptor (beta chain) was obtained from a study of read filtering for tumor transcriptome and immune sequencing. Across the study: Whole-transcriptome libraries were prepared after DNase treatment. Notes on the study in general: Even smaller IR-seq throughput identified most shared clonotypes. IR-seq and RNA-seq agreed better without single-read clonotypes.

This clonotype has just a few counts. Antigen unknown. Possible read error: a much larger clone is one base away. This library used 300 to 450 ng RNA and molecular barcoded adaptors spanning alpha/delta and beta/gamma chains. TCRdb passed the reads through MiXCR, listing each CDR3 protein once. Of around 130,000 distinct CDR3 sequences in the sample, approximately 13% are singletons; the top ten hold under 9%. Bone marrow was sampled from every patient at the time of active disease. This CDR3 contains 15 residues. The germline gives CDR1 MNHNY, CDR2 SVGAGI (reference sequence). The chain employs TRBV6-6 and TRBJ1-2, with TRBD1 as a possible D gene (5 bases). The sample consisted of a population of CD138-negative cells sorted from bone marrow. This sequence was found in a donor older than 35 with multiple myeloma. CDR3 DNA sequence: TGTGCCAGCAGTACCTGGGACGCCTGGAACTATGGCCACACCTTC. Encoded protein: CASSTWDAWNYGHTF.